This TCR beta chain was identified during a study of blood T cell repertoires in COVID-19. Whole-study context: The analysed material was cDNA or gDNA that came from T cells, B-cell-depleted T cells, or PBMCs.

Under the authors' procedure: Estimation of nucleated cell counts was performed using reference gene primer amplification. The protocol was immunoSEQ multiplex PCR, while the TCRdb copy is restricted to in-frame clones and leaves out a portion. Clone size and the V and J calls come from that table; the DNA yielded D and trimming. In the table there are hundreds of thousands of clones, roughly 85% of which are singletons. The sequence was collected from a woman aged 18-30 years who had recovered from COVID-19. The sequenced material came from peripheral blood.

CDR3 loop: CASSVGLVSTDTQYF. For the CDR3, the DNA is TGTGCCAGCAGCGTAGGCCTAGTTAGCACAGATACGCAGTATTTT. V is TRBV9 and J is TRBJ2-3; no clear D. CDR1 SGDLS and CDR2 YYNGEE come from the germline V gene. V was trimmed by 0 bases and J by 0 bases, leaving 8 bases between them. The CDR3 sequence is 15 residues long.